This TCR beta chain was profiled in a study of shared clonotypes between healthy human individuals. J gave up 3 bases and V 6 bases, and 5 bases lay outside the gene matches. Germline CDR1 reads LNHDA; CDR2 reads SQIVND (reference sequence). CDR3 size: 15 residues. The naive CD8 population came from CD45RO-negative cells selected for CCR7, without terminally differentiated effector memory CD45RA+ cells. Assay used: immunoSEQ multiplex PCR; TCRdb lists only in-frame clones, some missing. The sample carries under 1 million clones, roughly 96% recorded once. The sequenced sample was naive CD8+ T cells sorted from blood. The gene calls are TRBV19 and TRBJ2-1; 10 bases fit TRBD2. The receptor was derived from a young man in good health. CDR3 sequence reads: CASRTGTSDYNEQFF. Written as DNA, the CDR3 is TGTGCCAGTAGGACCGGGACTAGCGACTACAATGAGCAGTTCTTC.